These 29 T cell receptor beta chains were sequenced from one sample in a study of spatial heterogeneity in lung cancer. MiXCR, applied by TCRdb to the 5' RACE reads, yields one record per CDR3 protein. The sample holds 40,000 to 50,000 distinct CDR3 sequences; 7.6% are singletons and the top ten take around an eighth. The time point was: sample taken at primary tumor resection. Whole RNA from tumor, nontumor lung or frozen PBMC was sequenced unsorted. This material consisted of PBMCs, taken at surgery. The receptors shown here come from a female donor with early-stage non-small cell lung cancer.

This clonotype was detected many times. The chain links TRBV4-1 to TRBJ1-1; D call uncertain. There are 15 residues in the CDR3. The V gene's germline CDR1 is MGHRA and CDR2 YSYEKL. V was clipped by 0 bases and J by 1 base, with 9 bases between them. CDR3: CASSQERMGNTEAFF. The DNA for the CDR3 is TGCGCCAGCAGCCAAGAAAGAATGGGGAACACTGAAGCTTTCTTT.

This clonotype has only a few counts. This rearrangement joins TRBV27 to TRBJ1-5; D unclear. CDR1 and CDR2 from the germline V gene are MNHEY and SMNVEV (reference sequence). V was shortened by 2 bases and J by 3 bases, with 8 bases between the two germline ends. The CDR3 covers 14 residues. The CDR3 DNA reads as TGTGCCAGCAGTTTAAACGGGCACAATCAGCCCCAGCATTTT. Its protein product is CASSLNGHNQPQHF.

The CDR3 protein is CASREAGTAPSYEQYF. In nucleotides, the CDR3 is TGTGCCAGTAGGGAAGCCGGGACAGCTCCGTCCTACGAGCAGTACTTC. This chain uses TRBV19 with TRBJ2-7; 7 nucleotides match TRBD1. The CDR3 consists of 16 residues. Germline V gives CDR1 LNHDA, CDR2 SQIVND (reference sequence). Trimming at V came to 6 bases and at J to 1 base, leaving 12 bases not matched to a gene.

This clonotype was detected only a few times. The chain carries TRBV6-6 and TRBJ1-3; D might be TRBD1 (5 bases). V was pared by 8 bases and J by 2 bases, with 10 bases between. The CDR3 spans 13 residues. The germline V gene encodes CDR1 MNHNY and CDR2 SVGAGI (reference sequence). CDR3 bases: TGTGCCAGCCGACAGTACCCTGGAAACACCATATATTTT. This encodes CASRQYPGNTIYF.

The V call is TRBV3-1, the J call TRBJ1-4; possible D gene TRBD1, 6 bases. The CDR3 runs 17 residues. Germline-derived CDR1 and CDR2 are LGHDT and YNNKEL (reference sequence). Trimming took off 6 bases at V and 2 bases at J, with 19 bases between the two ends. The CDR3 DNA sequence: TGTGCCAGCAGTCCTCGACAGACCCAGGGGACTAATGAAAAACTGTTTTTT. Its protein product is CASSPRQTQGTNEKLFF. The variable domain in full, with the rest retrieved from reference TRBV3-1 and TRBJ1-4, is DTAVSQTPKYLVTQMGNDKSIKCEQNLGHDTMYWYKQDSKKFLKIMFSYNNKELIINETVPNRFSPKSPDKAHLNLHINSLELGDSAVYFCASSPRQTQGTNEKLFFGSGTQLSVL.

V and J are TRBV12-3 or TRBV12-4 and TRBJ2-3, with a possible D match to TRBD2 (5 bases). The CDR3 contains 14 residues. Trimming cost V 3 bases and J 6 bases, with 13 bases left between them. CDR3 region: CASSFVVALDTQYF. The CDR3 DNA follows: TGTGCCAGCAGTTTTGTAGTAGCGCTTGATACGCAGTATTTT.

This clonotype has at least ten counts. The rearrangement uses TRBV20-1 and TRBJ2-3; the match to TRBD2 covers 8 bases. The CDR3 runs 11 residues. From germline, CDR1 is DFQATT and CDR2 SNEGSKA (reference sequence). The CDR3: CMTGGADTQYF. Here the CDR3 DNA reads TGCATGACGGGGGGGGCAGATACGCAGTATTTT.

This rearrangement joins TRBV6-6 to TRBJ1-6; TRBD1 might be the D (5 bases). Trimming shortened V by 5 bases and J by 5 bases, and 13 bases separated the two germline ends. CDR1 and CDR2 from the germline V gene are MNHNY and SVGAGI (reference sequence). The CDR3 contains 15 residues. CDR3 sequence: CASSHEWGNNSPLHF. The CDR3 coding sequence is TGTGCCAGCAGTCACGAATGGGGGAATAATTCACCCCTCCACTTT.

This clonotype occurred many times. This sequence joins TRBV6-6 and TRBJ2-5; TRBD2 might be the D (7 bases). With 2 bases removed from V and 5 bases from J, the gap between germline ends came to 18 bases. The V gene's germline CDR1 is MNHNY and CDR2 SVGAGI (reference sequence). This CDR3 contains 16 residues. The CDR3 DNA reads TGTGCCAGCAGTTACGGTCGGGGGGCGGCCGGGGAGACCCAGTACTTC. Amino acids: CASSYGRGAAGETQYF.

The chain combines TRBV7-9 with TRBJ2-2; TRBD1 matches 7 bases. J lost 0 bases, V lost 6 bases, and 7 bases had no gene match. The CDR3 spans 16 residues. The V gene's germline CDR1 is SEHNR and CDR2 FQNEAQ (reference sequence). The CDR3 loop is CASRPKGQPNTGELFF. The CDR3 DNA reads as TGTGCCAGCAGACCGAAGGGACAGCCGAACACCGGGGAGCTGTTTTTT.

In this sample, this clonotype turned up many times. In DNA form, the CDR3 reads TGTGCCAGCAGCGTAGGTCCTAGCGGGGAGGGTGAGCAGTTCTTC. Translated: CASSVGPSGEGEQFF. The chain joins TRBV9 to TRBJ2-1, with 9 nucleotides matching TRBD2. The junction had 7 bases not matched to a gene; V was cut back by 0 bases and J by 9 bases. Germline CDR1 SGDLS, CDR2 YYNGEE. The CDR3 runs to 15 residues.

The table lists this clonotype with many counts. The V and J genes are TRBV7-6 and TRBJ2-2, with a possible D match to TRBD1 (6 bases). The germline V gene encodes CDR1 SGHVS and CDR2 FNYEAQ. The ends were cut back, 1 base at V and 3 bases at J, with 9 bases in the middle. CDR3 length equals 15 residues. CDR3 in amino acids: CASSLGGPHTGELFF. The CDR3 DNA reads as TGTGCCAGCAGCTTAGGGGGGCCCCACACCGGGGAGCTGTTTTTT.

There are a few counts of this clonotype. The chain carries TRBV7-2 and TRBJ1-1; 9 positions agree with TRBD1. Germline values: CDR1 SGHTA, CDR2 FQGNSA. The CDR3 runs 16 residues. Losses at the gene ends were 5 bases for V and 6 bases for J; bases not matched to a gene: 13. This CDR3 reads CASSLQTSRTGAEAFF. In DNA, the CDR3 is TGTGCCAGCAGCCTCCAAACATCCCGGACAGGGGCTGAAGCTTTCTTT.

The chain recombines TRBV6-5 with TRBJ1-2; possibly TRBD1 for D (5 bases). The CDR3 is made up of 14 amino acids. Germline V gene data show CDR1 as MNHEY and CDR2 as SVGAGI. V was shortened by 8 bases and J by 4 bases, with 17 bases between the two germline ends. The CDR3 region is CASSPLGGVYGYTF. The CDR3 coding sequence is TGTGCCAGCTCCCCCCTGGGGGGGGTCTATGGCTACACCTTC.

This clonotype was seen at least ten times. The chain links TRBV4-1 to TRBJ2-1; a weak D match, TRBD2 (5 bases). Germline V lookup: CDR1 MGHRA, CDR2 YSYEKL. This CDR3 has 16 residues. V was clipped by 4 bases and J by 0 bases, with 13 bases between them. DNA for the CDR3: TGCGCCAGCAGCCCCAGCGGCGTCAACTCCTACAATGAGCAGTTCTTC. Amino acid sequence: CASSPSGVNSYNEQFF.

This clonotype was found a few times. The CDR3 protein is CAISESIDSYTQYF. Written as DNA, the CDR3 is TGTGCCATCAGTGAGTCAATCGACTCTTATACGCAGTATTTT. J is TRBJ2-3 and V is TRBV10-3; D is unresolved. CDR1 ENHRY and CDR2 SYGVKD come from the germline V gene. This CDR3 region has 14 residues. Trimming cost V 0 bases and J 7 bases, with 11 bases left between them.

This clonotype appeared many times. The chain couples TRBV15 to TRBJ2-3; 10 bases line up with TRBD1. CDR1 and CDR2 (germline): LNHNV, YYDKDF (reference sequence). V shed 5 bases and J 8 bases; nucleotides not matched to a gene: 16. The CDR3 is made up of 17 amino acids. The CDR3 spells CATSDNLRDRGEGTQYF. DNA for the CDR3: TGTGCCACCAGCGACAACCTCCGGGACAGGGGCGAGGGTACGCAGTATTTT.

This clonotype has only a few counts. The rearrangement links TRBV5-1 to TRBJ2-1; 15 nucleotides align to TRBD2. CDR3 length: 19 residues. Germline loops: CDR1 SGHRS, CDR2 YFSETQ. The trim removed 3 bases at V and 0 bases at J, leaving 7 bases unmatched. The CDR3 DNA sequence: TGCGCCAGCAGCTCTGGACTAGCGGGGGGGCAACGCTCCTACAATGAGCAGTTCTTC. Its protein is CASSSGLAGGQRSYNEQFF.

A word on this clonotype: One end of the junction fails to match germline, which may point to a read error. The chain recombines TRBV27 with TRBJ2-5; 11 bases line up with TRBD2. The germline V gene encodes CDR1 MNHEY and CDR2 SMNVEV (reference sequence). This CDR3 is built from 13 residues. Here the CDR3 DNA reads TGTGCCAGCAGTTTCGGGCTAGCGGGGGGTCTCCACTTC. It yields the protein CASSFGLAGGLHF.

This clonotype turned up a few times. The CDR3 is CASSNDRGENQPQHF. The CDR3 DNA reads TGTGCCAGCAGTAACGACAGGGGGGAGAATCAGCCCCAGCATTTT. This chain joins TRBV27 and TRBJ1-5, with 9 positions matching TRBD1. The ends lost 5 bases at V and 4 bases at J; junction bases unmatched: 6. CDR1 MNHEY and CDR2 SMNVEV come from the germline V gene (reference sequence). The CDR3 extends over 15 amino acids.

This clonotype was counted many times. The CDR3 bases are TGCGCCAGCAGCCTGGGACGGCAAGAGACCCAGTACTTC. Protein: CASSLGRQETQYF. The chain recombines TRBV4-1 with TRBJ2-5; D may match TRBD1 or TRBD2 (5 bases each). The V gene's germline CDR1 is MGHRA and CDR2 YSYEKL. Trimming took off 4 bases at V and 2 bases at J, with 8 bases between the two ends. The CDR3 covers 13 residues.

This clonotype was seen at least ten times. The rearrangement joins TRBV6-5 to TRBJ2-3; D tentatively reads TRBD1 or TRBD2 (5 bases each). V was trimmed by 4 bases and J by 2 bases, leaving 19 bases between them. The CDR3 has 17 residues. The germline gives CDR1 MNHEY, CDR2 SVGAGI. Here the CDR3 reads CASSFRGLLQVTDTQYF. Written as DNA, the CDR3 is TGTGCCAGCAGTTTCCGGGGCCTGCTTCAGGTCACAGATACGCAGTATTTT.

This sequence joins TRBV13 and TRBJ2-3, with D possibly being TRBD2 (5 bases). With 2 bases removed from V and 6 bases from J, the gap between germline ends came to 12 bases. Germline CDR1 is PRHDT and CDR2 is FYEKMQ (reference sequence). This CDR3 is 14 amino acids long. The CDR3 loop is CASSLNGVKDTQYF. CDR3 nucleotide sequence: TGTGCCAGCAGCTTAAACGGGGTGAAGGATACGCAGTATTTT. Full variable domain (rest looked up from reference TRBV13 and TRBJ2-3): AAGVIQSPRHLIKEKRETATLKCYPIPRHDTVYWYQQGPGQDPQFLISFYEKMQSDKGSIPDRFSAQQFSDYHSELNMSSLELGDSALYFCASSLNGVKDTQYFGPGTRLTVL.

This chain links TRBV6-5 with TRBJ2-7; D might be TRBD1 (6 bases). This CDR3 is built from 12 residues. CDR1 is MNHEY and CDR2 is SVGAGI in the germline V gene. Trimming shortened V by 6 bases and J by 8 bases, and 14 bases separated the two germline ends. CDR3 protein: CASSRTAGKQYF. The CDR3 DNA reads TGTGCCAGCAGCCGGACAGCCGGGAAGCAGTACTTC.

The V call is TRBV28, the J call TRBJ2-1; the match to TRBD1 covers 9 bases. Germline loops: CDR1 MDHEN, CDR2 SYDVKM. This CDR3 contains 15 residues. With 5 bases clipped from V and 2 bases from J, the junction kept 4 bases outside the gene matches. The CDR3 here is CASSPTGGAYNEQFF. The CDR3 nucleotides read TGTGCCAGCAGTCCCACAGGGGGCGCCTACAATGAGCAGTTCTTC.

This clonotype was observed a handful of times. This rearrangement joins TRBV2 to TRBJ2-5, with unresolved D. The CDR3 is made up of 14 amino acids. CDR1 is SNHLY, CDR2 FYNNEI, per germline. V was pared by 4 bases and J by 3 bases, with 12 bases between. The chain's CDR3 is CASSVRQAKETQYF. CDR3 bases: TGTGCCAGCAGTGTCAGGCAGGCCAAAGAGACCCAGTACTTC.

V is TRBV19 and J is TRBJ2-1; maybe TRBD2 (6 bases). The CDR3 runs to 13 residues. V lost 7 bases and J 9 bases, leaving 16 bases between the germline ends. The germline V gene has CDR1 LNHDA and CDR2 SQIVND (reference sequence). The CDR3 DNA is TGTGCCAGTATGGGACTCGGGTGGGGTGAGCAGTTCTTC. This gives the protein CASMGLGWGEQFF.

In the case of this clonotype: This may arise from a read error, as a much more abundant clone is one base away. J is TRBJ1-1 and V is TRBV6-1; 9 bases map to TRBD1. The CDR3 covers 17 residues. Germline lookup yields CDR1 MNHNS and CDR2 SASEGT. The CDR3 bases are TGTGCCAGCAGCCTTCTCCCGGGACAGGGATTGAACGCTGAAGCTTTCTTT. Residues: CASSLLPGQGLNAEAFF.

This clonotype has a count of ten or more. The chain is built from TRBV27 and TRBJ1-6; tentative D call: TRBD1 (5 bases). The CDR3 consists of 13 residues. The ends were cut back, 8 bases at V and 10 bases at J, with 15 bases in the middle. Germline V CDR1 and CDR2: MNHEY, SMNVEV (reference sequence). DNA for the CDR3: TGTGCCAGCCTGAAGGGGATTGGATCACCCCTCCACTTT. It encodes CASLKGIGSPLHF.